Listed below are T cell receptor beta chains from one sample, sequenced in a study of OX40 agonist ivuxolimab in advanced cancers. Profiled with immunoSEQ multiplex PCR; TCRdb holds only in-frame clones, not every one. The sample yields roughly 69,000 clones, roughly nine tenths seen once. The specimen was CD4+ or CD8+ T cells sorted from blood, collected in a trial of the OX40 agonist ivuxolimab. These receptors were taken from an adult with an advanced solid tumor such as melanoma, head and neck, liver or kidney cancer. The CDR3 runs from the conserved cysteine through the conserved F or W. D genes are given only for firm matches.

V gene	J gene	D gene	CDR3 protein
TRBV15	TRBJ1-2	NA	CATSRDRGGKLNLHGYTF
TRBV9	TRBJ1-3	NA	CASSVPGTGNTIYF
TRBV11-2	TRBJ1-1	NA	CASSFELNDANTEAFF
TRBV9	TRBJ2-2	NA	CASSRTGELFF
TRBV4-1	TRBJ1-5	NA	CASSQGDQPQHF
TRBV11-2	TRBJ2-1	TRBD1	CASSQTGGVHNEQFF
TRBV7-9	TRBJ2-1	TRBD2	CASSLGTSGGAVEQFF
TRBV18	TRBJ1-2	NA	CASSPGDSAGYTF
TRBV27	TRBJ2-1	TRBD2	CASSVDGSGGGEQFF
TRBV28	TRBJ1-1	NA	CASSSTEAYKNTEAFF
TRBV7-2	TRBJ2-1	NA	CASSLGDYNEQFF
TRBV6-1	TRBJ1-2	NA	CASTEERVGIIYGYTF
TRBV5-4	TRBJ1-2	NA	CASSLSPGPNYGYTF
TRBV19	TRBJ1-4	NA	CASNVYEKLFF
TRBV28	TRBJ2-2	NA	CASSLGAGRELFF
TRBV15	TRBJ1-2	NA	CATSRDRGNYGYTF
TRBV10-3	TRBJ2-5	NA	CAISERPPGTGEETQYF
TRBV5-1	TRBJ1-1	NA	CASSYRAMNTEAFF
TRBV5-1	TRBJ1-3	NA	CASSLDSRTDGNTIYF
TRBV10-2	TRBJ1-1	TRBD1	CASSDPGGATEAFF
TRBV13	TRBJ1-2	NA	CASRSGTEYGYTF
TRBV7-9	TRBJ2-7	NA	CASSPQEYEQYF
TRBV7-9	TRBJ1-4	NA	CASSNPGEGYNEKLFF
TRBV4-1	TRBJ1-3	NA	CASSQDSRSGNTIYF
TRBV19	TRBJ1-1	NA	CASSMGAGPSTEAFF
TRBV4-1	TRBJ1-2	NA	CASSQVPGHIYGYTF
TRBV27	TRBJ2-7	TRBD2	CASSFFGGRYGEQYF
TRBV7-8	TRBJ1-1	NA	CASRLGTTEAFF
TRBV7-8	TRBJ2-7	NA	CASSLIQGLEQYF
TRBV5-8	TRBJ2-4	TRBD1	CASSFETGGNSNIQYF
TRBV19	TRBJ2-1	TRBD2	CASSILVWGTSGGPDNEQFF
TRBV29-1	TRBJ2-1	NA	CSVGLGLAYNEQFF
TRBV7-6	TRBJ1-1	NA	CASSPLGRGTEAFF
TRBV4-1	TRBJ1-1	NA	CASSQSRDSDTNTEAFF
TRBV9	TRBJ2-3	TRBD2	CASSVERELPTDTQYF
TRBV19	TRBJ2-7	TRBD1	CASTLGQGSYEQYF
TRBV9	TRBJ2-1	TRBD2	CASSVGGRAGEQFF
TRBV4-2	TRBJ1-1	NA	CASSQGSNTEAFF
TRBV19	TRBJ2-7	TRBD1	CASSTRDRGPYEQYF
TRBV16	TRBJ2-2	NA	CASSFGQTLNTGELFF
TRBV6-5	TRBJ2-3	TRBD1	CASSFGQGWGDTQYF
TRBV25-1	TRBJ1-2	NA	CASAGVGHPYGYTF
TRBV27	TRBJ2-7	NA	CASSPLGDPYEQYF
TRBV2	TRBJ1-6	NA	CASTHKGSYNSPLHF
TRBV19	TRBJ2-5	NA	CASRRFGGETQYF
TRBV19	TRBJ2-7	NA	CASKETGSYEQYF
TRBV6-1	TRBJ2-7	NA	CASNIGGTYEQYF
TRBV6-5	TRBJ1-2	NA	CASSFSEGSYGYTF
TRBV7-3	TRBJ1-1	NA	CASSLAPSGPEAFF
TRBV14	TRBJ2-7	NA	CASSPGRVIYEQYF
TRBV7-9	TRBJ2-1	TRBD2	CASSWLADPYNEQFF
TRBV4-1	TRBJ1-2	NA	CASSQMAGGNYGYTF
TRBV21-1	TRBJ2-2	NA	CASSKEGQGASAGELFF
TRBV5-4	TRBJ2-5	NA	CASSFERQETQYF